The rows below give T cell receptor beta chains drawn from one sample of a study of vaccination effects on CD4 cells after COVID-19. Profiling relied on immunoSEQ multiplex PCR, and the TCRdb table lists in-frame clones only, not all of them. Of 20,000 to 25,000 clones listed, approximately 77% are singletons. Their antigens are not known. The sample consisted of CD4+ T cells from PBMCs cultured with HCoV-NL63 spike peptides, taken after COVID-19 vaccination. These receptors all come from a human donor who received a COVID-19 vaccine. Each CDR3 is given with its conserved first and last residue. D genes are given only for firm matches. Clone size is shown for a subset of rows, as once, few, many or a class of expanded clone.

v_call	clone_size	d_call	j_call	cdr3_nt	cdr3_aa
TRBV6-5	.	.	TRBJ1-1	TGTGCCAGCAGTTACGGGGAAGGCACTGAAGCTTTCTTT	CASSYGEGTEAFF
TRBV5-1	.	TRBD1	TRBJ1-3	TGCGCCAGCAGCTTGAAGCCAGGGGGGGAGCCTGGAAACACCATATATTTT	CASSLKPGGEPGNTIYF
TRBV7-9	.	.	TRBJ1-5	TGTGCCAGCAGCTTACGGCAGGGAAGTCAGCCCCAGCATTTT	CASSLRQGSQPQHF
TRBV18	.	.	TRBJ1-3	TGTGCCAGCTCATCAAGGGACGGGCCCCCCTCTGGAAACACCATATATTTT	CASSSRDGPPSGNTIYF
TRBV2	.	.	TRBJ2-2	TGTGCCAGCAGTTCTCGTCCCCCCCAGGGTGGCACCGGGGAGCTGTTTTTT	CASSSRPPQGGTGELFF
TRBV2	.	TRBD2	TRBJ2-3	TGTGCCAGCAGTGAAATCGGACTAGCGGGGATCACAGATACGCAGTATTTT	CASSEIGLAGITDTQYF
TRBV7-9	once	.	TRBJ2-7	TGTGCCAGCAGAGGGACTGGCTCCTACGAGCAGTACTTC	CASRGTGSYEQYF
TRBV5-1	once	.	TRBJ1-5	TGCGCCAGCAGCTTTGGGGATAATCAGCCCCAGCATTTT	CASSFGDNQPQHF
TRBV9	once	.	TRBJ1-1	TGTGCCAGCAGCGTATCCGGGGGGAACACTGAAGCTTTCTTT	CASSVSGGNTEAFF
TRBV13	.	.	TRBJ1-1	TGTGCCAGCAGCTCAGGCCGAATGGGCACTGAAGCTTTCTTT	CASSSGRMGTEAFF
TRBV18	.	.	TRBJ1-1	TGTGCCAGCTCACCCGTGCAGGGTGTCACTGAAGCTTTCTTT	CASSPVQGVTEAFF
TRBV24-1	.	.	TRBJ2-2	TGTGCCACCAGAGGGGCAGGGGCCTCCGGGGAGCTGTTTTTT	CATRGAGASGELFF
TRBV10-1	.	.	TRBJ2-2	TGCGCCAGCAGTGCGGAGGGTTCGAGCACCGGGGAGCTGTTTTTT	CASSAEGSSTGELFF
TRBV7-9	.	TRBD1	TRBJ2-1	TGTGCCAGCAGACAGGGGATAGATGAGCAGTTCTTC	CASRQGIDEQFF
TRBV30	.	.	TRBJ2-7	TGTGCCTGGAGTGCCCTCGGACGTATTTCCTACGAGCAGTACTTC	CAWSALGRISYEQYF
TRBV18	.	.	TRBJ1-1	TGTGCCAGCTCACCACGGGTACAGAACACTGAAGCTTTCTTT	CASSPRVQNTEAFF
TRBV3-1/TRBV3-2	.	.	TRBJ1-2	TGTGCCAGCAGCCAAGCGGAAGGGTATGGCTACACCTTC	CASSQAEGYGYTF
TRBV3-1/TRBV3-2	few	.	TRBJ1-5	TGTGCCAGCAGTTTTAACGATCAGCCCCAGCATTTT	CASSFNDQPQHF
TRBV20-1	.	.	TRBJ2-7	TGCAGTGCTACTAGCGACTACGAGCAGTACTTC	CSATSDYEQYF